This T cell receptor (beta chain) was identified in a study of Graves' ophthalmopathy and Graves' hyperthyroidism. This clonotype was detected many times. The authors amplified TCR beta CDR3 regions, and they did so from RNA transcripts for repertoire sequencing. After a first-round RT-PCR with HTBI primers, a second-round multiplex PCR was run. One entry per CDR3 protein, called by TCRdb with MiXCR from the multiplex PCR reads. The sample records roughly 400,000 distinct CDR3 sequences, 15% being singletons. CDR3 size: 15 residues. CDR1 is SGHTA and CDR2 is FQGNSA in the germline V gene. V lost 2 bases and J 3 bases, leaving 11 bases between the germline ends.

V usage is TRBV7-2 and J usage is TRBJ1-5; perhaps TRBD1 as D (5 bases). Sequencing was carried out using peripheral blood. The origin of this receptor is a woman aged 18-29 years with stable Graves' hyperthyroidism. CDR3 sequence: CASSLQGILNQPQHF. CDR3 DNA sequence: TGTGCCAGCAGCTTACAGGGAATCCTCAATCAGCCCCAGCATTTT. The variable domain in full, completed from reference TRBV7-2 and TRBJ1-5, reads GAGVSQSPSNKVTEKGKDVELRCDPISGHTALYWYRQSLGQGLEFLIYFQGNSAPDKSGLPSDRFSAERTGGSVSTLTIQRTQQEDSAVYLCASSLQGILNQPQHFGDGTRLSIL.